Below, one T cell receptor beta chain is given with its context. The sample originates from a study of CD8 T cells in Susac syndrome. CDR3 length: 15 residues. Germline CDR1 and CDR2: MNHEY and SVGAGI. Trimming took 4 bases from V and 3 from J, leaving 15 bases between them. Random hexamers were used to reverse transcribe an amount of about 0.45 to 1 ug RNA. TCRdb reprocessed the immunoSEQ multiplex PCR reads via MiXCR and lists one record per CDR3 protein. The sample has around 300,000 distinct CDR3 sequences; around 85% are singletons. The rearrangement links TRBV6-5 to TRBJ1-2, with a weak D call TRBD1 (6 bases). The source of this sequence is a human donor with multiple sclerosis. The sequenced sample was CD8+ T cells from PBMCs. The chain's CDR3 is CASSSQGGGYYGYTF. DNA for the CDR3: TGTGCCAGCAGTTCACAGGGCGGAGGGTACTATGGCTACACCTTC.